Given below is one T cell receptor beta chain in context. These data come from a study of blood T cell repertoires in COVID-19. Turning to the study itself: COVID-19 samples from acute and convalescent phases originated in the United States, Italy and Spain.

How the authors handled the data: The authors estimated nucleated cell counts from reference gene primer amplification. This table comes from immunoSEQ multiplex PCR, and its TCRdb copy is limited to in-frame clones, with some not included. V, J and clone size reflect that table, while D and trimming were determined from the DNA. The table has approximately 470,000 clones, 75% to 90% seen once; the top ten hold around 0.7%. Germline V lookup: CDR1 SNHLY, CDR2 FYNNEI. The CDR3 runs 15 residues. Unmatched junction bases numbered 9, after V lost 8 bases and J lost 2 bases. This TCR was sampled from a woman aged 18-29 years who had recovered from COVID-19. The specimen was PBMCs or T cells enriched from blood (not recorded which). V usage is TRBV2 and J usage is TRBJ1-2, with TRBD1 matching over 9 bases. As DNA, the CDR3 is TGTGCCAGCTGCCGGGACAGGGAACCCAACTATGGCTACACCTTC. The encoded protein is CASCRDREPNYGYTF. The variable domain in full, with the rest retrieved from reference TRBV2 and TRBJ1-2, is EPEVTQTPSHQVTQMGQEVILRCVPISNHLYFYWYRQILGQKVEFLVSFYNNEISEKSEIFDDQFSVERPDGSNFTLKIRSTKLEDSAMYFCASCRDREPNYGYTFGSGTRLTVV.